This T cell receptor (beta chain) was sequenced in a study of post-analysis software for immune sequencing data. The study, taken as a whole, reports: Those samples that were prepared in the same batch co-clustered strongly by F measure. People with multiple sclerosis had a significantly lower normalized Chao1 diversity than controls did. Several TRBV segments occurring more often in patients than controls included TRBV5-6, TRBV5-1 and TRBV20-1.

About this clonotype itself: Its antigen is unknown.

Losses at the gene ends were 7 bases for V and 6 bases for J; bases not matched to a gene: 6. Germline V gene lookup returns CDR1 SGHRS and CDR2 YFSETQ. This CDR3 is 14 amino acids long. Researchers reported that TCR beta cDNA libraries carried unique molecular identifiers. MiXCR, applied by TCRdb to the PCR reads, yields one record per CDR3 protein. The table has under 650,000 distinct CDR3 sequences, roughly 47% seen once. Material: blood. The sequence came from a girl aged 10-17 years with multiple sclerosis. The rearrangement joins TRBV5-1 to TRBJ1-4, with TRBD1 matching 10 bases. CDR3 residues: CASDRGPRDEKLFF. The DNA of the CDR3 is TGCGCCAGCGACAGGGGGCCCCGGGATGAAAAACTGTTTTTT.